These 10 T cell receptor beta chains came from one sample sequenced in a study of cytomegalovirus exposure and HLA in healthy donors. PCR was performed using 60 Vbeta and 13 Jbeta primers. Method: immunoSEQ multiplex PCR; TCRdb's copy keeps in-frame clones and lacks some. The repertoire has around 180,000 clones, around 80% of them found once; the top ten carry 1.2% to 1.5%. The sequenced sample consisted of PBMCs. The receptors here all came from a woman in her twenties or thirties in good health and CMV-seropositive.

This rearrangement joins TRBV19 to TRBJ1-2; a weak D match, TRBD1 (6 bases). Germline V gives CDR1 LNHDA, CDR2 SQIVND (reference sequence). The CDR3 is 12 residues long. Trimming cost V 10 bases and J 2 bases, with 11 bases left between them. The CDR3 DNA sequence: TGTGCCACCCAAGACAGGAACTATGGCTACACCTTC. Amino acid sequence: CATQDRNYGYTF.

This clone came up once. The CDR3 nucleotides read TGTGCCAGCATTTCCGGGACTAGCGGGAGGGCCGTACAGTACGAGCAGTACTTC. Protein sequence: CASISGTSGRAVQYEQYF. This chain links TRBV28 with TRBJ2-7, with 16 positions matching TRBD2. J was trimmed by 4 bases and V by 7 bases; bases with no gene match: 13. Germline assignment: CDR1 MDHEN and CDR2 SYDVKM. This CDR3 spans 18 amino acids.

V gene TRBV30 combines with J gene TRBJ2-5, with 14 positions matching TRBD2. The CDR3 length is 16 residues. Germline CDR1 and CDR2: GTSNPN and SVGIG (reference sequence). V trimming: 2 bases; J trimming: 5 bases; junction bases outside the gene matches: 7. CDR3 loop: CAWSNGLAGGGETQYF. DNA of the CDR3: TGTGCCTGGAGTAACGGACTAGCGGGAGGAGGTGAGACCCAGTACTTC. Full variable domain (outside the CDR3, taken from reference TRBV30 and TRBJ2-5): SQTIHQWPATLVQPVGSPLSLECTVEGTSNPNLYWYRQAAGRGLQLLFYSVGIGQISSEVPQNLSASRPQDRQFILSSKKLLLSDSGFYLCAWSNGLAGGGETQYFGPGTRLLVL.

The CDR3 reads CAISMGLAGLLGTDTQYF. For the CDR3, the DNA is TGTGCCATCAGCATGGGACTAGCGGGGCTTTTAGGCACAGATACGCAGTATTTT. The rearrangement links TRBV10-3 to TRBJ2-3; 13 bases fit TRBD2. Germline loops: CDR1 ENHRY, CDR2 SYGVKD. The CDR3 consists of 18 residues. Losses at the gene ends were 6 bases for V and 1 base for J; bases not matched to a gene: 10.

This clone was observed once. The chain employs TRBV6-1 and TRBJ1-2; 8 bases are a match to TRBD1. The CDR3 spans 14 residues. Germline V CDR1 and CDR2: MNHNS, SASEGT. Trimming cost V 2 bases and J 8 bases; bases outside gene matches: 7. The CDR3 loop reads CASSESRTGKGYTF. CDR3 in DNA: TGTGCCAGCAGTGAATCCAGGACAGGGAAGGGCTACACCTTC.

V usage is TRBV10-3 and J usage is TRBJ1-1; D perhaps matches TRBD1 (6 bases). The CDR3 totals 14 residues. Germline V gene sequence: CDR1 ENHRY, CDR2 SYGVKD. Trimming removed 4 bases from V and 5 bases from J, with 14 bases in between. The CDR3 nucleotides read TGTGCCATCAGTGCCTCACAGGGCCGGACTGAAGCTTTCTTT. Its translation is CAISASQGRTEAFF.

J is TRBJ1-5 and V is TRBV28; TRBD1 agrees at 8 bases. Germline V gene data show CDR1 as MDHEN and CDR2 as SYDVKM. V shed 5 bases and J 3 bases; nucleotides not matched to a gene: 6. This CDR3 is 15 amino acids long. The CDR3 sequence: CASSPGTGLNQPQHF. The CDR3 region has the DNA TGTGCCAGCAGTCCCGGGACAGGCCTCAATCAGCCCCAGCATTTT.

The V and J genes are TRBV5-6 and TRBJ2-7, with 9 positions matching TRBD1. The CDR3 has 14 amino acids. Losses at the gene ends were 4 bases for V and 1 base for J; bases not matched to a gene: 3. Germline V gives CDR1 SGHDT, CDR2 YYEEEE. The CDR3 DNA is TGTGCCAGCAGCGTGGGACAGGGATCCTACGAGCAGTACTTC. Its translation is CASSVGQGSYEQYF. Together with reference TRBV5-6 and TRBJ2-7, the CDR3 gives the full variable domain: DAGVTQSPTHLIKTRGQQVTLRCSPKSGHDTVSWYQQALGQGPQFIFQYYEEEERQRGNFPDRFSGHQFPNYSSELNVNALLLGDSALYLCASSVGQGSYEQYFGPGTRLTVT.

This clone was counted a few times. This rearrangement joins TRBV4-2 to TRBJ2-1; possibly TRBD2 for D (5 bases). Per the germline V gene, CDR1 is LGHNA and CDR2 is YNFKEQ. The V end was cut by 1 base, the J end by 5 bases, with 12 bases between. The CDR3 length is 15 residues. In nucleotides, the CDR3 is TGTGCCAGCAGCCAAGCGACGTGGGAGAACAATGAGCAGTTCTTC. Translating it yields CASSQATWENNEQFF.

This clone was observed once. The rearrangement uses TRBV5-1 and TRBJ1-2; 8 positions match TRBD1. Trimming cost V 4 bases and J 4 bases; bases outside gene matches: 3. Germline lookup yields CDR1 SGHRS and CDR2 YFSETQ. The length of the CDR3 is 13 residues. CDR3 protein: CASSQDRAYGYTF. The CDR3 DNA is TGCGCCAGCAGCCAGGACAGGGCCTATGGCTACACCTTC.